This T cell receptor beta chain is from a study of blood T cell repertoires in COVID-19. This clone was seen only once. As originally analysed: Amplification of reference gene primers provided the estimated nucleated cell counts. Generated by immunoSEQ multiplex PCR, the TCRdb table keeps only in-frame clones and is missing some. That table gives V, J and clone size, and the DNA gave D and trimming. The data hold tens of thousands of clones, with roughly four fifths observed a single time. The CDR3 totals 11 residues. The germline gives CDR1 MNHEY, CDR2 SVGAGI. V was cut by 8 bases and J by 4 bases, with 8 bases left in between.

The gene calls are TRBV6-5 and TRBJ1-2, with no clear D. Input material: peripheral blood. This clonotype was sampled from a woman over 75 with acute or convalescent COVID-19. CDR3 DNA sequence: TGTGCCAGCTCCAGCGGCTATGGCTACACCTTC. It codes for CASSSGYGYTF.